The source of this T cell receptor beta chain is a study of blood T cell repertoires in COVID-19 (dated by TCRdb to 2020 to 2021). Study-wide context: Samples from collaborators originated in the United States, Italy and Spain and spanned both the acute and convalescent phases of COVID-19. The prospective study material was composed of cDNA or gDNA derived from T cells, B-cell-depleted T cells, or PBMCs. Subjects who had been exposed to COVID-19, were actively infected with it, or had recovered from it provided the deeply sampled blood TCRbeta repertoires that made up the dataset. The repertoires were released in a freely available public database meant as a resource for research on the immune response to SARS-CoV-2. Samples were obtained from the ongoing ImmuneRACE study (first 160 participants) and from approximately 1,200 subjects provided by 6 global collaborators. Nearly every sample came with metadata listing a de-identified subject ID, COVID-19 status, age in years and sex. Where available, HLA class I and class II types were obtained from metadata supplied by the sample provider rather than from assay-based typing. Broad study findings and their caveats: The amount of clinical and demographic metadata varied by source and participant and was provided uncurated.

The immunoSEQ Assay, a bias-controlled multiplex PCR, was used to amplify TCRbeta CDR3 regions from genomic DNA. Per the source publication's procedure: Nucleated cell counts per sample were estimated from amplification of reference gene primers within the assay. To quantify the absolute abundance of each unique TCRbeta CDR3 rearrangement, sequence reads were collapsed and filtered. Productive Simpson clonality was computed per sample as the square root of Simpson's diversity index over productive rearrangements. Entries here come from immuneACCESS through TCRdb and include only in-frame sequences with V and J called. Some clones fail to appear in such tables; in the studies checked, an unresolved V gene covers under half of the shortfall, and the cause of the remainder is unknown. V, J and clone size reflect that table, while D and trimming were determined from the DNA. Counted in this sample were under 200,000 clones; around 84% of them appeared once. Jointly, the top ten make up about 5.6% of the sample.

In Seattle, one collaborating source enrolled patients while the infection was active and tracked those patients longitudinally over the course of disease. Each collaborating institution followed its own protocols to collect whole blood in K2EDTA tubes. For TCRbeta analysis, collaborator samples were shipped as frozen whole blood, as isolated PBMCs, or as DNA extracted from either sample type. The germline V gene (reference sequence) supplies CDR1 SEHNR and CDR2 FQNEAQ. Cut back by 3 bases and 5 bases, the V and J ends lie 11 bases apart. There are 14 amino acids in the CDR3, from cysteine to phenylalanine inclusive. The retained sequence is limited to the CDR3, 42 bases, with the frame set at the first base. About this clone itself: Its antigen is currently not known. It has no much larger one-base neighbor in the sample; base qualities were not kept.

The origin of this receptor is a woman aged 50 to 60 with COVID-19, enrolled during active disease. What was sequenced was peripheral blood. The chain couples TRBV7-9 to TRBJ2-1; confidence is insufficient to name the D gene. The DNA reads TGTGCCAGCAGCTTTGTTACAGCCGACAATGAGCAGTTCTTC. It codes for CASSFVTADNEQFF.